These T cell receptor beta chains were read from a single sample in a study of T cells generated in artificial thymic organoids. TCRdb re-derived calls from the 5' RACE reads in MiXCR, one entry per CDR3 protein. The sample records several thousand distinct CDR3 sequences, 34% being singletons. Sequenced sample: naive CD8+ T cells from blood. These TCRs come from a human donor who gave cord blood stem cells for thymic organoid culture, a cardiac surgery patient who gave postnatal thymus, or a blood donor (not recorded which). Both conserved end residues are part of each CDR3. Fields, in order: CDR3 length, clone size, D gene, V gene, J gene, CDR3 protein, CDR3 DNA. A D gene is named only where the DNA matches it firmly. Clone size is shown for a subset of rows, as once, few, many or a class of expanded clone.

cdr3_length: 15
clone_size: medium-sized
d_call: TRBD2
v_call: TRBV7-9
j_call: TRBJ2-7
cdr3_aa: CASSSSGGMWYEQYF
cdr3_nt: TGTGCCAGCAGCTCGTCCGGGGGGATGTGGTACGAGCAGTACTTC

cdr3_length: 16
clone_size: large
d_call: NA
v_call: TRBV4-1
j_call: TRBJ1-6
cdr3_aa: CASSQAGTTYNSPLHF
cdr3_nt: TGCGCCAGCAGCCAAGCTGGGACAACCTATAATTCACCCCTCCACTTT

cdr3_length: 21
clone_size: medium-sized
d_call: NA
v_call: TRBV4-3
j_call: TRBJ2-7
cdr3_aa: CASSQDIGAELGDKPLYEQYF
cdr3_nt: TGCGCCAGCAGCCAAGATATAGGGGCTGAGTTGGGGGACAAACCTCTCTACGAGCAGTACTTC

cdr3_length: 15
clone_size: few
d_call: TRBD1
v_call: TRBV9
j_call: TRBJ2-5
cdr3_aa: CASSVVSGGSETQYF
cdr3_nt: TGTGCCAGCAGCGTAGTATCAGGGGGATCAGAGACCCAGTACTTC

cdr3_length: 17
clone_size: NA
d_call: TRBD1
v_call: TRBV9
j_call: TRBJ1-1
cdr3_aa: CVSSDSPITGGGTEAFF
cdr3_nt: TGTGTCAGCAGCGATAGCCCAATCACAGGGGGAGGCACTGAAGCTTTCTTT

cdr3_length: 17
clone_size: NA
d_call: NA
v_call: TRBV6-2/TRBV6-3
j_call: TRBJ2-1
cdr3_aa: CASSYRKGRIGQNEQFF
cdr3_nt: TGTGCCAGCAGTTACAGGAAGGGGCGAATTGGGCAAAATGAGCAGTTCTTC

cdr3_length: 18
clone_size: large
d_call: NA
v_call: TRBV12-3/TRBV12-4
j_call: TRBJ2-5
cdr3_aa: CASSLGGEGLAYQETQYF
cdr3_nt: TGTGCCAGCAGTTTGGGCGGAGAGGGACTTGCGTACCAAGAGACCCAGTACTTC

cdr3_length: 18
clone_size: NA
d_call: NA
v_call: TRBV18
j_call: TRBJ1-5
cdr3_aa: CVSSHDTHTGNRGQPQHF
cdr3_nt: TGTGTCAGCTCCCACGACACCCATACAGGGAACCGGGGTCAGCCCCAGCATTTT

cdr3_length: 12
clone_size: NA
d_call: NA
v_call: TRBV28
j_call: TRBJ1-1
cdr3_aa: CASTEGTDEAFF
cdr3_nt: TGTGCCAGCACCGAAGGGACGGATGAAGCTTTCTTT

cdr3_length: 13
clone_size: NA
d_call: NA
v_call: TRBV15
j_call: TRBJ2-5
cdr3_aa: CATSRRGEETQYF
cdr3_nt: TGTGCCACCAGCCGGCGCGGGGAAGAGACCCAGTACTTC

cdr3_length: 14
clone_size: NA
d_call: NA
v_call: TRBV7-6
j_call: TRBJ1-5
cdr3_aa: CASSLLGSNQPQHF
cdr3_nt: TGTGCCAGCAGCTTACTGGGGAGCAATCAGCCCCAGCATTTT

cdr3_length: 15
clone_size: medium-sized
d_call: NA
v_call: TRBV9
j_call: TRBJ2-5
cdr3_aa: CASSVAPGREETQYF
cdr3_nt: TGTGCCAGCAGCGTAGCCCCGGGACGAGAAGAGACCCAGTACTTC

cdr3_length: 15
clone_size: medium-sized
d_call: NA
v_call: TRBV5-4
j_call: TRBJ2-6
cdr3_aa: CASSLSGAGANVLTF
cdr3_nt: TGTGCCAGCAGCTTGTCGGGGGCAGGGGCCAACGTCCTGACTTTC

cdr3_length: 13
clone_size: medium-sized
d_call: NA
v_call: TRBV29-1
j_call: TRBJ2-1
cdr3_aa: CSVVGGSYNEQFF
cdr3_nt: TGCAGCGTTGTAGGAGGATCCTACAATGAGCAGTTCTTC

cdr3_length: 14
clone_size: few
d_call: NA
v_call: TRBV13
j_call: TRBJ2-7
cdr3_aa: CASSSRDNPYEQYF
cdr3_nt: TGTGCCAGCAGCTCCCGGGACAACCCCTACGAGCAGTACTTC

cdr3_length: 16
clone_size: medium-sized
d_call: NA
v_call: TRBV19
j_call: TRBJ2-2
cdr3_aa: CASSPLGGLNTGELFF
cdr3_nt: TGTGCCAGTAGCCCGTTGGGGGGCTTGAACACCGGGGAGCTGTTTTTT

cdr3_length: 13
clone_size: NA
d_call: NA
v_call: TRBV6-1
j_call: TRBJ2-7
cdr3_aa: CASSESGPYEQYF
cdr3_nt: TGTGCCAGCAGTGAATCGGGGCCCTACGAGCAGTACTTC

cdr3_length: 15
clone_size: medium-sized
d_call: NA
v_call: TRBV7-9
j_call: TRBJ2-3
cdr3_aa: CASSPPQGGTDTQYF
cdr3_nt: TGTGCCAGCAGCCCCCCACAAGGAGGCACAGATACGCAGTATTTT

cdr3_length: 15
clone_size: medium-sized
d_call: NA
v_call: TRBV24-1
j_call: TRBJ2-4
cdr3_aa: CATSEVGQAKNIQYF
cdr3_nt: TGTGCCACCAGTGAGGTAGGACAAGCCAAAAACATTCAGTACTTC

cdr3_length: 15
clone_size: medium-sized
d_call: TRBD1
v_call: TRBV7-7
j_call: TRBJ2-7
cdr3_aa: CASSVGDGTAYEQYF
cdr3_nt: TGTGCCAGCAGCGTGGGGGATGGGACAGCATACGAGCAGTACTTC

cdr3_length: 19
clone_size: NA
d_call: TRBD2
v_call: TRBV28
j_call: TRBJ2-1
cdr3_aa: CASSLRKGQAGVYYNEQFF
cdr3_nt: TGTGCCAGCAGTCTCCGGAAGGGCCAGGCGGGAGTTTACTACAATGAGCAGTTCTTC

cdr3_length: 13
clone_size: NA
d_call: NA
v_call: TRBV9
j_call: TRBJ2-1
cdr3_aa: CASSAPSKNEQFF
cdr3_nt: TGTGCCAGCAGCGCACCGAGCAAGAATGAGCAGTTCTTC

cdr3_length: 14
clone_size: NA
d_call: NA
v_call: TRBV15
j_call: TRBJ2-1
cdr3_aa: CATSRPLNQKEQFF
cdr3_nt: TGTGCCACCAGCAGACCCCTAAACCAAAAGGAGCAGTTCTTC

cdr3_length: 15
clone_size: NA
d_call: NA
v_call: TRBV18
j_call: TRBJ2-2
cdr3_aa: CASSPPEYNTGELFF
cdr3_nt: TGTGCCAGCTCACCACCGGAATATAACACCGGGGAGCTGTTTTTT

cdr3_length: 12
clone_size: NA
d_call: NA
v_call: TRBV7-9
j_call: TRBJ1-5
cdr3_aa: CASSLSNQPQHF
cdr3_nt: TGTGCCAGCAGCTTAAGCAATCAGCCCCAGCATTTT

cdr3_length: 13
clone_size: large
d_call: NA
v_call: TRBV29-1
j_call: TRBJ2-1
cdr3_aa: CSVTGDSYNEQFF
cdr3_nt: TGCAGCGTCACGGGTGACTCCTACAATGAGCAGTTCTTC

cdr3_length: 21
clone_size: medium-sized
d_call: TRBD1
v_call: TRBV6-6
j_call: TRBJ2-5
cdr3_aa: CASSYTGLGGDRAIGVETQYF
cdr3_nt: TGTGCCAGCAGTTACACAGGTCTAGGAGGAGACAGGGCGATAGGGGTGGAGACCCAGTACTTC

cdr3_length: 16
clone_size: few
d_call: TRBD1
v_call: TRBV7-9
j_call: TRBJ2-1
cdr3_aa: CASRDRASSSYNEQFF
cdr3_nt: TGTGCCAGCAGAGACAGGGCCTCGAGCTCCTACAATGAGCAGTTCTTC

cdr3_length: 14
clone_size: NA
d_call: NA
v_call: TRBV9
j_call: TRBJ1-1
cdr3_aa: CASSVGSMNTEAFF
cdr3_nt: TGTGCCAGCAGCGTAGGATCGATGAACACTGAAGCTTTCTTT

cdr3_length: 14
clone_size: few
d_call: TRBD2
v_call: TRBV4-3
j_call: TRBJ2-1
cdr3_aa: CASSQGRGDDEQFF
cdr3_nt: TGCGCCAGCAGCCAGGGGCGGGGGGATGATGAGCAGTTCTTC

cdr3_length: 14
clone_size: medium-sized
d_call: TRBD1
v_call: TRBV7-9
j_call: TRBJ1-4
cdr3_aa: CASSYGTANEKLFF
cdr3_nt: TGTGCCAGCAGCTACGGGACAGCTAATGAAAAACTGTTTTTT

cdr3_length: 15
clone_size: NA
d_call: NA
v_call: TRBV20-1
j_call: TRBJ2-1
cdr3_aa: CSASHPDAGAYEQFF
cdr3_nt: TGCAGTGCGTCCCATCCGGATGCGGGGGCATATGAGCAGTTCTTC

cdr3_length: 14
clone_size: NA
d_call: NA
v_call: TRBV23-1
j_call: TRBJ2-3
cdr3_aa: CATRRLASYDTQYF
cdr3_nt: TGCGCCACCCGACGGCTAGCGTCCTACGATACGCAGTATTTT

cdr3_length: 15
clone_size: medium-sized
d_call: NA
v_call: TRBV9
j_call: TRBJ1-1
cdr3_aa: CASSVNLGSNTEAFF
cdr3_nt: TGTGCCAGCAGCGTAAATTTGGGCTCGAACACTGAAGCTTTCTTT

cdr3_length: 19
clone_size: medium-sized
d_call: TRBD1
v_call: TRBV9
j_call: TRBJ2-6
cdr3_aa: CASSVARQGPLTGANVLTF
cdr3_nt: TGTGCCAGCAGCGTAGCTCGACAGGGGCCTCTGACTGGGGCCAACGTCCTGACTTTC

cdr3_length: 14
clone_size: few
d_call: TRBD2
v_call: TRBV20-1
j_call: TRBJ2-5
cdr3_aa: CSADPSGLEETQYF
cdr3_nt: TGCAGTGCTGACCCTAGCGGGCTCGAAGAGACCCAGTACTTC

cdr3_length: 12
clone_size: NA
d_call: NA
v_call: TRBV20-1
j_call: TRBJ1-4
cdr3_aa: CSLLTANEKLFF
cdr3_nt: TGCAGTCTTTTGACAGCGAATGAAAAACTGTTTTTT

cdr3_length: 17
clone_size: NA
d_call: NA
v_call: TRBV24-1
j_call: TRBJ2-3
cdr3_aa: CATSDSLDIPTADTQYF
cdr3_nt: TGTGCCACCAGTGATTCGCTAGACATCCCCACCGCAGATACGCAGTATTTT

cdr3_length: 16
clone_size: medium-sized
d_call: NA
v_call: TRBV5-1
j_call: TRBJ2-3
cdr3_aa: CASSPPVDRNTDTQYF
cdr3_nt: TGCGCCAGCAGCCCACCCGTAGACAGGAACACAGATACGCAGTATTTT

cdr3_length: 17
clone_size: few
d_call: TRBD2
v_call: TRBV9
j_call: TRBJ2-5
cdr3_aa: CASSSKAAGVGQETQYF
cdr3_nt: TGTGCCAGCAGTTCCAAGGCAGCGGGAGTGGGCCAAGAGACCCAGTACTTC

cdr3_length: 10
clone_size: NA
d_call: NA
v_call: TRBV28
j_call: TRBJ2-3
cdr3_aa: CASSHSNQNF
cdr3_nt: TGTGCCAGCAGTCACTCCAACCAGAACTTT

cdr3_length: 20
clone_size: few
d_call: NA
v_call: TRBV9
j_call: TRBJ2-1
cdr3_aa: CASSASRDRGLAAPYNEQFF
cdr3_nt: TGTGCCAGCAGCGCCTCCCGGGACAGGGGACTAGCGGCCCCCTACAATGAGCAGTTCTTC

cdr3_length: 16
clone_size: NA
d_call: TRBD2
v_call: TRBV7-6
j_call: TRBJ2-1
cdr3_aa: CASSPMTSGAYNEQFF
cdr3_nt: TGTGCCAGCAGCCCGATGACTAGCGGGGCCTACAATGAGCAGTTCTTC

cdr3_length: 16
clone_size: NA
d_call: TRBD2
v_call: TRBV11-2
j_call: TRBJ2-3
cdr3_aa: CASSLREGLAADTQYF
cdr3_nt: TGTGCCAGCAGCTTAAGGGAGGGACTAGCGGCTGATACGCAGTATTTT